This T cell receptor (beta chain) was retrieved from a study of memory CD8 T cells in hepatitis C reinfection. Study background: After reinfection, a couple of primary-infection resolvers became chronically infected. HCV reinfection: RNA-positive following two negative tests at least 60 days apart. Between 12 and 24 weeks after reinfection detection, late samples were drawn. The study, taken as a whole, reports: Only five donors prevented definitive conclusions about public clonotypes.

Regarding this clone: Its antigen remains unidentified.

Only in-frame clones appear in the TCRdb table, and some are missing; sequencing was by immunoSEQ multiplex PCR. The sample shows around 45,000 clones, nearly 90% of them seen only once. V lost 4 bases, J lost 2 bases, and 16 bases lay in between. This CDR3 spans 16 amino acids. Germline V gives CDR1 SGDLS, CDR2 YYNGEE. Specified time point: late/post reinfection, 12 to 24 weeks after detection. No in vitro expansion preceded TCR sequencing of the sorted cells. The chain joins TRBV9 to TRBJ1-5; the D gene is possibly TRBD1 (5 bases). The specimen sequenced was naive CD8+ T cells sorted from blood. This clonotype originated in a young man with hepatitis C virus infection. CDR3 DNA sequence: TGTGCCAGCAGCTCGGACCCCTCGGGGGGCAATCAGCCCCAGCATTTT. Protein product: CASSSDPSGGNQPQHF.